Below, 19 T cell receptor beta chains from the same sample are listed, as sequenced in a study of shared clonotypes between healthy human individuals. Naive-designated CD8 cells lacked CD45RO, were positively enriched for CCR7, and omitted terminally differentiated effector memory CD45RA+ cells. Libraries were prepared by immunoSEQ multiplex PCR; TCRdb keeps only in-frame clonotypes and omits some of them. The data show 1.5 million to 2.5 million clones, approximately 95% seen once. Sequenced sample: naive CD8+ T cells sorted from blood. These receptors came from a man aged 18 to 29 in good health.

The chain couples TRBV6-5 to TRBJ1-5; D unresolved. Germline CDR1 reads MNHEY; CDR2 reads SVGAGI. Deletions cut 5 bases from V and 2 bases from J, with 10 bases between. This CDR3 has 14 amino acids. This chain's CDR3 is CASSPLSGNQPQHF. The CDR3 DNA sequence: TGTGCCAGCAGTCCCCTATCCGGCAATCAGCCCCAGCATTTT.

The count of this clone is one. The rearrangement links TRBV7-9 to TRBJ2-2; a weak D match, TRBD1 (5 bases). Germline CDR1 SEHNR, CDR2 FQNEAQ (reference sequence). The CDR3 is made up of 15 amino acids. Trimming took off 5 bases at V and 2 bases at J, with 12 bases between the two ends. The CDR3 DNA reads as TGTGCCAGCAGCCCGGACACATTAAACACCGGGGAGCTGTTTTTT. This encodes CASSPDTLNTGELFF.

This chain connects TRBV5-1 to TRBJ2-3; the match to TRBD2 covers 10 bases. The CDR3 spans 15 residues. After removal of 3 bases from V and 2 bases from J, the junction contained 3 bases not matched to a gene. Germline V gene data show CDR1 as SGHRS and CDR2 as YFSETQ. CDR3 loop: CASSSGLADTDTQYF. DNA of the CDR3: TGCGCCAGCAGCTCTGGACTAGCGGACACAGATACGCAGTATTTT.

The chain is built from TRBV2 and TRBJ2-1, with unresolved D. The germline V and J ends were trimmed by 3 bases and 4 bases, with 10 bases remaining between them. The CDR3 has 14 residues. CDR1 is SNHLY and CDR2 is FYNNEI in the germline V gene. This CDR3 reads CASSDSTVYNEQFF. The CDR3 DNA reads as TGTGCCAGCAGTGACAGTACAGTGTACAATGAGCAGTTCTTC. Complete variable domain (other parts from reference TRBV2 and TRBJ2-1): EPEVTQTPSHQVTQMGQEVILRCVPISNHLYFYWYRQILGQKVEFLVSFYNNEISEKSEIFDDQFSVERPDGSNFTLKIRSTKLEDSAMYFCASSDSTVYNEQFFGPGTRLTVL.

The CDR3 DNA reads as TGTGCCAGTAGTATCGGGACCTACTCCTACAATGAGCAGTTCTTC. It codes for CASSIGTYSYNEQFF. The chain joins TRBV19 to TRBJ2-1; D may correspond to TRBD1 or TRBD2 (5 bases each). This CDR3 has 15 residues. The germline V gene has CDR1 LNHDA and CDR2 SQIVND (reference sequence). V gave up 3 bases and J gave up 0 bases, with 9 bases separating them. Based on the CDR3 plus reference TRBV19 and TRBJ2-1, the full variable domain is DGGITQSPKYLFRKEGQNVTLSCEQNLNHDAMYWYRQDPGQGLRLIYYSQIVNDFQKGDIAEGYSVSREKKESFPLTVTSAQKNPTAFYLCASSIGTYSYNEQFFGPGTRLTVL.

The V call is TRBV4-1, the J call TRBJ2-2, with a possible D match to TRBD2 (5 bases). Germline CDR1 reads MGHRA; CDR2 reads YSYEKL. V was cut by 4 bases and J by 2 bases, with 8 bases left in between. The CDR3 has 14 amino acids. DNA of the CDR3: TGCGCCAGCAGCCCGGGATCTAACACCGGGGAGCTGTTTTTT. As protein: CASSPGSNTGELFF.

CDR3 in DNA: TGTGCCATCAGTGCAAATCCCCAGGCGGTAAGCTCCTACAATGAGCAGTTCTTC. It encodes CAISANPQAVSSYNEQFF. The chain uses TRBV10-3 and TRBJ2-1; D not certain. The V end lost 4 bases, the J end lost 0 bases, and 19 bases lay between the germline ends. The germline gives CDR1 ENHRY, CDR2 SYGVKD. The CDR3 is made up of 18 amino acids.

The chain is built from TRBV5-1 and TRBJ2-7; 10 nucleotides align to TRBD1. CDR1 and CDR2 from the germline V gene are SGHRS and YFSETQ. CDR3 length: 14 amino acids. The V segment lost 0 bases and the J segment 7 bases; nucleotides outside the gene matches: 4. The CDR3 protein is CASSLGQGAVEQYF. The CDR3 region has the DNA TGCGCCAGCAGCTTGGGACAGGGGGCAGTGGAGCAGTACTTC.

The rearrangement links TRBV30 to TRBJ1-1; no definite D call. The CDR3 consists of 12 residues. V lost 4 bases and J 0 bases, leaving 6 bases between the germline ends. Germline CDR1 and CDR2: GTSNPN and SVGIG (reference sequence). In nucleotides, the CDR3 is TGTGCCTGGACACCGATGAACACTGAAGCTTTCTTT. It codes for CAWTPMNTEAFF.

The chain links TRBV10-3 to TRBJ2-7; perhaps TRBD1 as D (6 bases). Germline CDR1 and CDR2: ENHRY and SYGVKD. V lost 2 bases and J 4 bases, leaving 12 bases between the germline ends. CDR3 length: 14 amino acids. CDR3 nucleotide sequence: TGTGCCATCAGTGAGGGCCAGGGGAGATACGAGCAGTACTTC. Translation gives CAISEGQGRYEQYF.

V gene TRBV7-2 combines with J gene TRBJ2-3; 12 nucleotides align to TRBD2. The CDR3 is made up of 16 amino acids. Losses at the gene ends were 4 bases for V and 5 bases for J; bases not matched to a gene: 7. The germline gives CDR1 SGHTA, CDR2 FQGNSA. The DNA of the CDR3 is TGTGCCAGCAGCTCTAATGGACTAGCGGGAATAGATACGCAGTATTTT. Translated: CASSSNGLAGIDTQYF.

Comments on this clone: The same CDR3 also results from other DNA sequences found in this sample. V and J are TRBV6-5 and TRBJ1-1; D is uncertain. CDR1 is MNHEY, CDR2 SVGAGI, per germline. The CDR3 consists of 13 residues. Trimming cost V 3 bases and J 1 base, with 6 bases left between them. CDR3 loop: CASSYGQNTEAFF. Written as DNA, the CDR3 is TGTGCCAGCAGTTATGGTCAGAACACTGAAGCTTTCTTT.

The J gene is TRBJ2-7, the V gene TRBV27, with 8 positions matching TRBD1. Germline CDR1 is MNHEY and CDR2 is SMNVEV (reference sequence). CDR3 size: 15 residues. The ends lost 3 bases at V and 3 bases at J; junction bases unmatched: 7. CDR3 loop: CASSFIGTGNYEQYF. CDR3 in DNA: TGTGCCAGCAGTTTTATTGGGACAGGCAACTACGAGCAGTACTTC.

V usage is TRBV6-1 and J usage is TRBJ2-1, with TRBD1 as a possible D gene (5 bases). CDR3 size: 16 residues. Trimming pared 4 bases from V and 7 bases from J, leaving 20 bases between. Germline CDR1 is MNHNS and CDR2 is SASEGT. The CDR3 is CASSGLQGTSSNEQFF. Here the CDR3 DNA reads TGTGCCAGCAGTGGGTTGCAGGGTACAAGCTCGAATGAGCAGTTCTTC.

This clone has a single count. The chain has TRBV19 and TRBJ1-2, with D perhaps matching TRBD1 (5 bases). V dropped 7 bases and J dropped 3 bases, with 15 bases sitting between them. The CDR3 loop spans 14 amino acids. Germline V gene lookup returns CDR1 LNHDA and CDR2 SQIVND (reference sequence). For the CDR3, the DNA is TGTGCCAGTATCCAAAGGGGCCACGACTATGGCTACACCTTC. This gives the protein CASIQRGHDYGYTF.

The V and J genes are TRBV4-1 and TRBJ2-7; D remains unclear. Germline assignment: CDR1 MGHRA and CDR2 YSYEKL. The CDR3 is 14 amino acids. The V end lost 3 bases, the J end lost 2 bases, and 11 bases lay between the germline ends. This chain's CDR3 is CASSHPIGTYEQYF. The CDR3 DNA reads as TGCGCCAGCAGCCACCCCATAGGGACCTACGAGCAGTACTTC.

This clone was detected once. The chain combines TRBV29-1 with TRBJ2-7; 8 bases are a match to TRBD2. This CDR3 contains 15 residues. Germline assignment: CDR1 SQVTM and CDR2 ANQGSEA. V lost 4 bases, J lost 3 bases, and 11 bases stayed unmatched. The CDR3 nucleotides read TGCAGCGTTGGGATAGCGGGGATACCTTACTACGAGCAGTACTTC. This codes for CSVGIAGIPYYEQYF.

The V and J genes are TRBV5-5 and TRBJ1-2; 8 bases are shared with TRBD1. J was trimmed by 4 bases and V by 5 bases; bases with no gene match: 10. CDR1 and CDR2 from the germline V gene are SGHKS and YYEKEE (reference sequence). CDR3 length: 15 amino acids. CDR3 DNA: TGTGCCAGCAGAGTCTCGGACAGGGTCTCCTATGGCTACACCTTC. This gives the protein CASRVSDRVSYGYTF. The full variable domain, its missing parts supplied by reference TRBV5-5 and TRBJ1-2, is DAGVTQSPTHLIKTRGQQVTLRCSPISGHKSVSWYQQVLGQGPQFIFQYYEKEERGRGNFPDRFSARQFPNYSSELNVNALLLGDSALYLCASRVSDRVSYGYTFGSGTRLTVV.

The V gene is TRBV10-1, the J gene TRBJ1-5; D not certain. The CDR3 is 13 amino acids. Germline-derived CDR1 and CDR2 are WNHNN and SYGVQD (reference sequence). V lost 3 bases and J 3 bases, leaving 6 bases between the germline ends. The CDR3 reads CASSDRDNQPQHF. The CDR3, as DNA: TGCGCCAGCAGTGACCGGGACAATCAGCCCCAGCATTTT.